These T cell receptor beta chains were read from a single sample in a study of human thymus T cells. The method was immunoSEQ multiplex PCR; TCRdb's version includes in-frame clones alone and lacks a portion of them. The repertoire holds 55,000 to 70,000 clones, with approximately 93% as singletons. The source material was blood. All receptors come from a boy younger than two with a congenital heart defect but otherwise immunologically healthy. Each CDR3 is given with its conserved first and last residue. D genes are given only for firm matches. The size entry is marked missing in some rows and otherwise reads once, few, many or a size class.

j_call: TRBJ2-2; v_call: TRBV28; clone_size: NA; d_call: NA; cdr3_aa: CASSLLGELFF; cdr3_nt: TGTGCCAGCAGTTTGCTCGGGGAGCTGTTTTTT
j_call: TRBJ2-4; v_call: TRBV28; clone_size: once; d_call: NA; cdr3_aa: CASSFWPRQKAKNIQYF; cdr3_nt: TGTGCCAGCAGTTTTTGGCCCCGACAAAAAGCCAAAAACATTCAGTACTTC
j_call: TRBJ2-5; v_call: TRBV25-1; clone_size: NA; d_call: TRBD2; cdr3_aa: CASSARLAGGKETQYF; cdr3_nt: TGTGCCAGCAGTGCCCGACTAGCGGGAGGGAAAGAGACCCAGTACTTC
j_call: TRBJ1-4; v_call: TRBV10-3; clone_size: NA; d_call: NA; cdr3_aa: CAISESGGPWEKLFF; cdr3_nt: TGTGCCATCAGTGAGTCGGGGGGACCATGGGAAAAACTGTTTTTT
j_call: TRBJ2-3; v_call: TRBV7-2; clone_size: NA; d_call: TRBD1; cdr3_aa: CASSLATGLDTQYF; cdr3_nt: TGTGCCAGCAGCTTAGCGACAGGGTTAGATACGCAGTATTTT
j_call: TRBJ2-1; v_call: TRBV5-8; clone_size: NA; d_call: NA; cdr3_aa: CASSSRLSFPYNEQFF; cdr3_nt: TGTGCCAGCAGCTCCCGTTTGAGCTTTCCCTACAATGAGCAGTTCTTC
j_call: TRBJ1-6; v_call: TRBV19; clone_size: few; d_call: NA; cdr3_aa: CASSLDTSTPLHF; cdr3_nt: TGTGCCAGTAGTCTGGACACCTCGACACCCCTCCACTTT
j_call: TRBJ1-2; v_call: TRBV7-2; clone_size: NA; d_call: TRBD1; cdr3_aa: CASSADRGAYGYTF; cdr3_nt: TGTGCCAGCAGCGCGGACAGGGGCGCCTATGGCTACACCTTC
j_call: TRBJ1-2; v_call: TRBV27; clone_size: NA; d_call: TRBD1; cdr3_aa: CASSSTRAGGNYGYTF; cdr3_nt: TGTGCCAGCAGCTCTACCAGGGCAGGGGGTAACTATGGCTACACCTTC
j_call: TRBJ2-7; v_call: TRBV5-8; clone_size: NA; d_call: NA; cdr3_aa: CASSLVGYREQYF; cdr3_nt: TGTGCCAGCAGCTTGGTGGGCTACAGGGAGCAGTACTTC
j_call: TRBJ2-3; v_call: TRBV27; clone_size: NA; d_call: TRBD2; cdr3_aa: CASSWDAGGTDTQYF; cdr3_nt: TGTGCCAGCAGTTGGGACGCGGGAGGCACAGATACGCAGTATTTT
j_call: TRBJ2-3; v_call: TRBV4-3; clone_size: NA; d_call: TRBD1; cdr3_aa: CASSQDGTGKTDTQYF; cdr3_nt: TGCGCCAGCAGCCAAGACGGGACAGGGAAGACAGATACGCAGTATTTT
j_call: TRBJ2-5; v_call: TRBV7-3; clone_size: NA; d_call: NA; cdr3_aa: CASSSDPGERETQYF; cdr3_nt: TGTGCCAGCAGCTCCGACCCAGGGGAACGAGAGACCCAGTACTTC
j_call: TRBJ2-3; v_call: TRBV28; clone_size: NA; d_call: TRBD1; cdr3_aa: CAIDRGDGTDTQYF; cdr3_nt: TGTGCCATCGACAGGGGAGACGGCACAGATACGCAGTATTTT
j_call: TRBJ2-1; v_call: TRBV6-5; clone_size: NA; d_call: NA; cdr3_aa: CASSWDTYNEQFF; cdr3_nt: TGTGCCAGCAGTTGGGACACCTACAATGAGCAGTTCTTC
j_call: TRBJ1-2; v_call: TRBV19; clone_size: NA; d_call: NA; cdr3_aa: CASSIAGGLYGYTF; cdr3_nt: TGTGCCAGTAGTATAGCGGGGGGACTCTATGGCTACACCTTC
j_call: TRBJ1-4; v_call: TRBV10-1; clone_size: NA; d_call: NA; cdr3_aa: CASRNTTRDLNEKLFF; cdr3_nt: TGCGCCAGCAGGAATACAACCAGGGACCTCAATGAAAAACTGTTTTTT
j_call: TRBJ2-5; v_call: TRBV2; clone_size: NA; d_call: TRBD2; cdr3_aa: CASSDERGGLKTQYF; cdr3_nt: TGTGCCAGCAGTGATGAGCGGGGGGGCCTAAAGACCCAGTACTTC
j_call: TRBJ1-5; v_call: TRBV27; clone_size: NA; d_call: TRBD1; cdr3_aa: CASSLQGANQPQHF; cdr3_nt: TGTGCCAGCAGTTTACAGGGGGCCAATCAGCCCCAGCATTTT
j_call: TRBJ2-7; v_call: TRBV27; clone_size: NA; d_call: NA; cdr3_aa: CASSAPGHYYEQYF; cdr3_nt: TGTGCCAGCAGTGCACCGGGACACTACTACGAGCAGTACTTC
j_call: TRBJ2-5; v_call: TRBV19; clone_size: NA; d_call: NA; cdr3_aa: CASRAGAVETQYF; cdr3_nt: TGTGCCAGTAGGGCAGGGGCAGTAGAGACCCAGTACTTC
j_call: TRBJ2-2; v_call: TRBV7-3; clone_size: once; d_call: NA; cdr3_aa: CASSKKGTGELFF; cdr3_nt: TGTGCCAGCAGCAAAAAGGGGACCGGGGAGCTGTTTTTT
j_call: TRBJ1-3; v_call: TRBV14; clone_size: NA; d_call: TRBD1; cdr3_aa: CASSHNPPGQGTGNTIYF; cdr3_nt: TGTGCCAGCAGCCACAACCCCCCGGGACAGGGAACTGGAAACACCATATATTTT
j_call: TRBJ1-1; v_call: TRBV6-5; clone_size: NA; d_call: NA; cdr3_aa: CASSLNGPYTEAFF; cdr3_nt: TGTGCCAGCAGCTTAAACGGACCATACACTGAAGCTTTCTTT
j_call: TRBJ2-7; v_call: TRBV7-2; clone_size: NA; d_call: NA; cdr3_aa: CASSLVSSGFSYEQYF; cdr3_nt: TGTGCCAGCAGCTTAGTCTCCTCAGGCTTCTCCTACGAGCAGTACTTC
j_call: TRBJ1-4; v_call: TRBV28; clone_size: NA; d_call: TRBD1; cdr3_aa: CASSSPPGQTDEKLFF; cdr3_nt: TGTGCCAGCAGTTCCCCCCCGGGACAGACGGATGAAAAACTGTTTTTT
j_call: TRBJ1-4; v_call: TRBV4-2; clone_size: NA; d_call: NA; cdr3_aa: CASSPLIRGLGEKLFF; cdr3_nt: TGTGCCAGCAGCCCCCTCATTCGGGGGCTGGGTGAAAAACTGTTTTTT
j_call: TRBJ2-5; v_call: TRBV2; clone_size: NA; d_call: NA; cdr3_aa: CASREEGETQYF; cdr3_nt: TGTGCCAGCAGGGAGGAAGGAGAGACCCAGTACTTC
j_call: TRBJ2-1; v_call: TRBV30; clone_size: NA; d_call: NA; cdr3_aa: CAWRVGQYNEQFF; cdr3_nt: TGTGCCTGGAGAGTCGGTCAATACAATGAGCAGTTCTTC
j_call: TRBJ1-1; v_call: TRBV6-5; clone_size: once; d_call: NA; cdr3_aa: CASSPGGTEAFF; cdr3_nt: TGTGCCAGCAGCCCGGGCGGCACTGAAGCTTTCTTT
j_call: TRBJ2-1; v_call: TRBV2; clone_size: NA; d_call: TRBD2; cdr3_aa: CASALLAGKSYNEQFF; cdr3_nt: TGTGCCAGCGCTTTGCTAGCGGGGAAGTCCTACAATGAGCAGTTCTTC
j_call: TRBJ2-7; v_call: TRBV9; clone_size: once; d_call: NA; cdr3_aa: CASSPGVNYEQYF; cdr3_nt: TGTGCCAGCAGCCCGGGTGTAAACTACGAGCAGTACTTC
j_call: TRBJ2-7; v_call: TRBV28; clone_size: NA; d_call: NA; cdr3_aa: CASTYASGHEQYF; cdr3_nt: TGTGCCAGCACTTACGCTTCAGGCCACGAGCAGTACTTC
j_call: TRBJ2-7; v_call: TRBV21-1; clone_size: NA; d_call: NA; cdr3_aa: CASSAGQGKSYEQYF; cdr3_nt: TGTGCCAGCAGCGCGGGACAGGGGAAATCCTACGAGCAGTACTTC
j_call: TRBJ2-2; v_call: TRBV13; clone_size: NA; d_call: NA; cdr3_aa: CASSSYPTGELFF; cdr3_nt: TGTGCCAGCAGCTCGTACCCCACCGGGGAGCTGTTTTTT
j_call: TRBJ1-3; v_call: TRBV2; clone_size: NA; d_call: NA; cdr3_aa: CASSGLQGSGNTIYF; cdr3_nt: TGTGCCAGCAGTGGTTTGCAGGGCTCTGGAAACACCATATATTTT
j_call: TRBJ2-3; v_call: TRBV5-6; clone_size: NA; d_call: NA; cdr3_aa: CASSLGSTDTQYF; cdr3_nt: TGTGCCAGCAGCTTGGGTAGCACAGATACGCAGTATTTT
j_call: TRBJ1-5; v_call: TRBV7-8; clone_size: NA; d_call: TRBD1; cdr3_aa: CASSSDRDLGQPQHF; cdr3_nt: TGTGCCAGCAGCTCGGACAGGGATCTAGGGCAGCCCCAGCATTTT
j_call: TRBJ2-3; v_call: TRBV5-1; clone_size: NA; d_call: TRBD2; cdr3_aa: CASSLKGLAADTQYF; cdr3_nt: TGCGCCAGCAGCTTGAAAGGACTAGCTGCAGATACGCAGTATTTT
j_call: TRBJ1-1; v_call: TRBV12-5; clone_size: NA; d_call: TRBD1; cdr3_aa: CASGLARWTGGNTEAFF; cdr3_nt: TGTGCTAGTGGTTTGGCCCGCTGGACAGGGGGGAACACTGAAGCTTTCTTT
j_call: TRBJ2-5; v_call: TRBV2; clone_size: NA; d_call: NA; cdr3_aa: CASSPPQGEETQYF; cdr3_nt: TGTGCCAGCAGTCCCCCGCAGGGCGAGGAGACCCAGTACTTC
j_call: TRBJ2-3; v_call: TRBV29-1; clone_size: NA; d_call: NA; cdr3_aa: CSVATDTQYF; cdr3_nt: TGCAGCGTTGCCACAGATACGCAGTATTTT
j_call: TRBJ1-1; v_call: TRBV21-1; clone_size: NA; d_call: NA; cdr3_aa: CASSKEGTGGCDTEAFF; cdr3_nt: TGTGCCAGCAGCAAAGAAGGGACAGGGGGCTGTGACACTGAAGCTTTCTTT
j_call: TRBJ2-3; v_call: TRBV7-6; clone_size: NA; d_call: NA; cdr3_aa: CASSLATALVESTDTQYF; cdr3_nt: TGTGCCAGCAGCTTAGCGACCGCCCTAGTGGAGAGCACAGATACGCAGTATTTT
j_call: TRBJ1-1; v_call: TRBV4-1; clone_size: NA; d_call: TRBD1; cdr3_aa: CASSQGWGSGQGNTEAFF; cdr3_nt: TGCGCCAGCAGCCAAGGATGGGGCTCGGGACAGGGAAACACTGAAGCTTTCTTT
j_call: TRBJ2-7; v_call: TRBV5-1; clone_size: NA; d_call: NA; cdr3_aa: CASSLGGYEQYF; cdr3_nt: TGCGCCAGCAGCTTAGGGGGCTACGAGCAGTACTTC
j_call: TRBJ2-6; v_call: TRBV5-5; clone_size: once; d_call: NA; cdr3_aa: CASSLIVSGANVLTF; cdr3_nt: TGTGCCAGCAGCTTGATTGTATCTGGGGCCAACGTCCTGACTTTC
j_call: TRBJ2-7; v_call: TRBV6-1; clone_size: once; d_call: NA; cdr3_aa: CASSEVQVPGNEQYF; cdr3_nt: TGTGCCAGCAGTGAAGTCCAGGTCCCGGGGAACGAGCAGTACTTC
j_call: TRBJ2-3; v_call: TRBV7-6; clone_size: NA; d_call: TRBD2; cdr3_aa: CASSLGVMGRDTDTQYF; cdr3_nt: TGTGCCAGCAGCTTAGGGGTGATGGGGAGGGACACAGATACGCAGTATTTT
j_call: TRBJ1-2; v_call: TRBV6-1; clone_size: once; d_call: TRBD1; cdr3_aa: CASSGQGATQINYGYTF; cdr3_nt: TGTGCCAGCAGTGGACAGGGGGCCACTCAGATTAACTATGGCTACACCTTC